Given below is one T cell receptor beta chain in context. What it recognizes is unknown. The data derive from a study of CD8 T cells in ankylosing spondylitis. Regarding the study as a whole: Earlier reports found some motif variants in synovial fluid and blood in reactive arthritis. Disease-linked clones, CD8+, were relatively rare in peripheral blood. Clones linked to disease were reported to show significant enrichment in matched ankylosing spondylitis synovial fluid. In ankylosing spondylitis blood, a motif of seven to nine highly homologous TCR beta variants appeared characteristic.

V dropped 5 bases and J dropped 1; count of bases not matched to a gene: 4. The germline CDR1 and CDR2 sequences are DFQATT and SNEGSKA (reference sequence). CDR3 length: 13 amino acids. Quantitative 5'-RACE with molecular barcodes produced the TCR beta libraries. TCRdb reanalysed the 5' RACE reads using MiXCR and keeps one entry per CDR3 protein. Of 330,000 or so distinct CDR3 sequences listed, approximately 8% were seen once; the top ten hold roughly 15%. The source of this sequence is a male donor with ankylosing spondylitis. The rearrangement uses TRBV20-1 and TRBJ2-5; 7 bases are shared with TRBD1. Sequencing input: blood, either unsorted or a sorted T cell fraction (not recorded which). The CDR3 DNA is TGCAGTGCTCCCGGGACAGCCCAAGAGACCCAGTACTTC. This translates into CSAPGTAQETQYF.